One and the same sample provided the 24 T cell receptor beta chains below, sequenced in a study of CD8+CD57+ T cells in acquired aplastic anemia. Genomic DNA constituted the template upon which TCR beta VDJ and CDR3 profiling was performed. TCRdb analysed the reads with MiXCR anew, one entry per CDR3 protein. Here the sample spans about 210,000 distinct CDR3 sequences, approximately 60% being singletons. The sequenced sample was sorted CD4+, CD8+, or CD8+CD57+ T cells (not recorded which) from PBMCs. Receptor source: a human donor in good health.

The V gene is TRBV20-1, the J gene TRBJ2-7, with D perhaps matching TRBD1 (7 bases). The CDR3 is 16 amino acids. Trimming removed 6 bases at V and 3 bases at J, with 24 bases between. The germline V gene encodes CDR1 DFQATT and CDR2 SNEGSKA (reference sequence). DNA for the CDR3: TGCAGTGCCTTCCCCCTCGGCGGGACAGAGAGCTACGAGCAGTACTTC. It yields the protein CSAFPLGGTESYEQYF.

J is TRBJ2-7 and V is TRBV7-9; no firm D call. CDR3 length: 15 amino acids. CDR1 SEHNR and CDR2 FQNEAQ come from the germline V gene (reference sequence). Deletions cut 6 bases from V and 1 base from J, with 16 bases between. CDR3 bases: TGTGCCAGCAGTAGTCTTGACACCTTGTCCTACGAGCAGTACTTC. Residues: CASSSLDTLSYEQYF. The whole variable domain, remainder taken from reference TRBV7-9 and TRBJ2-7, is DTGVSQNPRHKITKRGQNVTFRCDPISEHNRLYWYRQTLGQGPEFLTYFQNEAQLEKSRLLSDRFSAERPKGSFSTLEIQRTEQGDSAMYLCASSSLDTLSYEQYFGPGTRLTVT.

V is TRBV7-3 and J is TRBJ2-6; no clear D. Between the trimmed V and J ends, which lost 1 base and 4 bases, there was a span of 11 bases. This CDR3 is built from 16 residues. Germline V gene data show CDR1 as SGHTA and CDR2 as FQGTGA. The CDR3 region is CASSLNAAAGANVLTF. CDR3 sequence (DNA): TGTGCCAGCAGCTTAAATGCGGCGGCGGGGGCCAACGTCCTGACTTTC.

The rearrangement links TRBV11-2 to TRBJ2-1, with D hard to call. The germline V gene encodes CDR1 SGHAT and CDR2 FQNNGV. The CDR3 runs 15 residues. The germline V and J ends were trimmed by 0 bases and 0 bases, with 6 bases remaining between them. CDR3 protein: CASSLDPFSYNEQFF. The CDR3 nucleotides read TGTGCCAGCAGCTTAGATCCCTTCTCCTACAATGAGCAGTTCTTC. Full variable domain (outside the CDR3, taken from reference TRBV11-2 and TRBJ2-1): EAGVAQSPRYKIIEKRQSVAFWCNPISGHATLYWYQQILGQGPKLLIQFQNNGVVDDSQLPKDRFSAERLKGVDSTLKIQPAKLEDSAVYLCASSLDPFSYNEQFFGPGTRLTVL.

CDR3 coding DNA: TGTGCCAGCAGTGCTACTAGCGGGGGAGCTAATACGCAGTATTTT. Its translation: CASSATSGGANTQYF. V usage is TRBV2 and J usage is TRBJ2-3; 11 bases fit TRBD2. Germline-derived CDR1 and CDR2 are SNHLY and FYNNEI. The CDR3 is 15 residues long. With V trimmed by 4 bases and J by 7 bases, 7 bases remained unmatched.

This clonotype was seen at least ten times. The CDR3 here is CSAGDRGFYGSYNSPLHF. The CDR3 coding sequence is TGCAGTGCCGGGGACAGGGGTTTCTATGGGTCCTATAATTCACCCCTCCACTTT. V and J are TRBV20-1 and TRBJ1-6; 10 bases map to TRBD1. CDR3 length: 18 amino acids. Germline values: CDR1 DFQATT, CDR2 SNEGSKA (reference sequence). V was clipped by 6 bases and J by 1 base; unmatched bases: 12.

The chain recombines TRBV7-8 with TRBJ1-1; D is ambiguous. This CDR3 region has 14 residues. Germline V gene data show CDR1 as SGHVS and CDR2 as FQNEAQ. The ends were cut back, 6 bases at V and 0 bases at J, with 11 bases in the middle. The CDR3 loop is CASRPGQLNTEAFF. The CDR3 DNA is TGTGCCAGCAGGCCCGGGCAGTTGAACACTGAAGCTTTCTTT.

This clonotype was counted many times. The chain employs TRBV6-1 and TRBJ2-5; D is uncertain. This CDR3 is 14 amino acids long. The germline V gene encodes CDR1 MNHNS and CDR2 SASEGT. The V end was cut by 3 bases, the J end by 4 bases, with 12 bases between. CDR3 sequence: CASSEIPAGETQYF. Here the CDR3 DNA reads TGTGCCAGCAGTGAGATCCCAGCCGGAGAGACCCAGTACTTC.

This chain joins TRBV19 and TRBJ1-4, with a weak D call TRBD1 (6 bases). Germline V CDR1 and CDR2: LNHDA, SQIVND (reference sequence). Trimming cost V 9 bases and J 6 bases, with 17 bases left between them. CDR3 length: 14 residues. The CDR3 DNA is TGTGCCAGCAGATATACAGGGATCGATGAAAAACTGTTTTTT. Its protein product is CASRYTGIDEKLFF. Full variable domain (outside the CDR3, taken from reference TRBV19 and TRBJ1-4): DGGITQSPKYLFRKEGQNVTLSCEQNLNHDAMYWYRQDPGQGLRLIYYSQIVNDFQKGDIAEGYSVSREKKESFPLTVTSAQKNPTAFYLCASRYTGIDEKLFFGSGTQLSVL.

This chain connects TRBV7-2 to TRBJ2-5; D is possibly TRBD1 or TRBD2 (6 bases each). CDR1 is SGHTA, CDR2 FQGNSA, per germline. The V end lost 5 bases, the J end lost 1 base, and 17 bases lay between the germline ends. The CDR3 loop spans 16 amino acids. The CDR3 region is CASSARRGAFQETQYF. The CDR3 bases are TGTGCCAGCAGCGCAAGAAGGGGGGCGTTCCAAGAGACCCAGTACTTC.

This clonotype was counted ten times or more. This chain uses TRBV19 with TRBJ1-5, with D tentatively TRBD1 (6 bases). The CDR3 totals 14 residues. Looked up from germline, CDR1 is LNHDA and CDR2 is SQIVND (reference sequence). The V end was cut by 6 bases, the J end by 1 base, with 10 bases between. The CDR3 is CASRDGQSNQPQHF. The CDR3 DNA sequence: TGTGCCAGTAGAGACGGACAGAGCAATCAGCCCCAGCATTTT.

CDR3 region: CSARDRGRETQYF. DNA for the CDR3: TGCAGTGCTAGAGACAGGGGCAGGGAGACCCAGTACTTC. This chain uses TRBV20-1 with TRBJ2-5; maybe TRBD1 (6 bases). V was clipped by 0 bases and J by 5 bases, with 10 bases between them. This CDR3 is built from 13 residues. Germline values: CDR1 DFQATT, CDR2 SNEGSKA (reference sequence).

This clonotype showed up many times. The genes are TRBV20-1 and TRBJ1-4; perhaps TRBD1 as D (5 bases). CDR1 and CDR2 from the germline V gene are DFQATT and SNEGSKA (reference sequence). V was trimmed by 0 bases and J by 2 bases, leaving 16 bases between them. The CDR3 sequence is 17 residues long. CDR3 DNA: TGCAGTGCTAGAGACGACGGGGGATTAGGGACTAATGAAAAACTGTTTTTT. Amino acid sequence: CSARDDGGLGTNEKLFF.

Comment on this clonotype: This may be a read error, as it is one base from a much larger clone. The chain recombines TRBV13 with TRBJ2-7; D possibly uses TRBD1 or TRBD2 (6 bases each). The J call may be incorrect, as the DNA end agrees better with TRBJ2-1. The V gene's germline CDR1 is PRHDT and CDR2 FYEKMQ (reference sequence). The CDR3 loop spans 14 amino acids. In DNA, the CDR3 is TGTGCCAGCAGCTTCGGGGGCCGATACGATGAGCAGTTCTTC. Translating it yields CASSFGGRYDEQFF.

This clonotype was observed a single time. The chain uses TRBV29-1 and TRBJ2-7; D gene unclear. Germline CDR1 SQVTM, CDR2 ANQGSEA. This CDR3 comprises 12 residues. V was trimmed by 8 bases and J by 4 bases, leaving 15 bases between them. The CDR3 loop reads CSQVHGAYEQYF. As DNA, the CDR3 is TGCAGCCAAGTTCACGGAGCGTACGAGCAGTACTTC.

The chain carries TRBV20-1 and TRBJ2-7, with D possibly being TRBD2 (6 bases). Per the germline V gene, CDR1 is DFQATT and CDR2 is SNEGSKA (reference sequence). This CDR3 spans 12 amino acids. Trimming took off 3 bases at V and 6 bases at J, with 12 bases between the two ends. CDR3 amino acids: CSARRGQSEQYF. For the CDR3, the DNA is TGCAGTGCTAGGCGGGGTCAGAGCGAGCAGTACTTC.

This clonotype has at least ten counts. V and J are TRBV9 and TRBJ2-7; D unclear. Germline assignment: CDR1 SGDLS and CDR2 YYNGEE. The CDR3 is 12 amino acids. V gave up 3 bases and J gave up 3 bases, with 7 bases separating them. The CDR3 loop reads CASSADGYEQYF. The CDR3 DNA reads as TGTGCCAGCAGCGCAGACGGCTACGAGCAGTACTTC.

This clonotype was found many times. V is TRBV6-1 and J is TRBJ2-1; D gene uncertain. The germline gives CDR1 MNHNS, CDR2 SASEGT. V dropped 2 bases and J dropped 5 bases, with 7 bases sitting between them. CDR3 length: 13 amino acids. CDR3 DNA sequence: TGTGCCAGCAGTGAACTTGGGGACAATGAGCAGTTCTTC. This encodes CASSELGDNEQFF.

The chain combines TRBV6-2 or TRBV6-3 with TRBJ2-3; D possibly corresponds to TRBD1 (6 bases). The germline gives CDR1 MNHEY, CDR2 SVGEGT. The CDR3 consists of 14 residues. The ends were cut back, 5 bases at V and 11 bases at J, with 20 bases in the middle. CDR3 bases: TGTGCCAGCAGTGTCAACACAGGGATGAATGAGCAGTATTTT. As protein: CASSVNTGMNEQYF.

This chain joins TRBV20-1 and TRBJ1-2, with 7 bases matching TRBD1. V dropped 2 bases and J dropped 8; count of bases not matched to a gene: 2. Germline loops: CDR1 DFQATT, CDR2 SNEGSKA (reference sequence). The CDR3 is 11 amino acids. DNA of the CDR3: TGCAGTGCTAGATACAGGGGAGGCTACACCTTC. Translated: CSARYRGGYTF.

This clonotype was recorded at least ten times. The chain links TRBV27 to TRBJ2-7; no firm D call. V shed 5 bases and J shed 4 bases, with 6 bases lying between them. This CDR3 has 11 amino acids. Germline CDR1 is MNHEY and CDR2 is SMNVEV (reference sequence). The CDR3 DNA is TGTGCCAGCAGTATGGGATACGAGCAGTACTTC. This codes for CASSMGYEQYF.

This clonotype was counted only a few times. V gene TRBV7-8 combines with J gene TRBJ2-6; D could derive from TRBD1 or TRBD2 (5 bases each). Trimming stripped 5 bases from V and 4 bases from J, with 9 bases between. Germline CDR1 and CDR2: SGHVS and FQNEAQ. This CDR3 spans 14 amino acids. This CDR3 reads CASSPEGGANVLTF. CDR3 bases: TGTGCCAGCAGCCCAGAGGGGGGGGCCAACGTCCTGACTTTC.

The genes are TRBV29-1 and TRBJ2-7; 7 bases line up with TRBD1. The CDR3 has 13 amino acids. The V and J ends lost 5 bases and 1 base, in that order; junction bases with no gene match: 5. CDR1 is SQVTM, CDR2 ANQGSEA, per germline. As DNA, the CDR3 is TGCAGCGTTCCAGGGACAGAATCCTACGAGCAGTACTTC. Translation gives CSVPGTESYEQYF.

This clonotype occurred a few times. This chain links TRBV10-3 with TRBJ1-2; no firm D call. Trimming removed 6 bases from V and 8 bases from J, with 16 bases in between. From germline, CDR1 is ENHRY and CDR2 SYGVKD. The CDR3 has 13 amino acids. CDR3 nucleotide sequence: TGTGCCATCAGGCGGGCAGCGGATGGCGGCTACACCTTC. Encoded protein: CAIRRAADGGYTF.